The clone carrying this TCR beta chain was detected only once. Antigen unknown. This record comes from a study of shared clonotypes between healthy human individuals. Study-wide findings and caveats: It was expected that sequencing depth would affect clonotype sharing among donors.

The CDR3 covers 15 residues. The germline gives CDR1 KGHSH, CDR2 LQKENI. The J segment lost 5 bases and the V segment lost 3 bases, leaving 6 bases of the junction unmatched. Replicate PCRs for sorted subsets used around 200 ng DNA; this equaled 25,000 to 30,000 T cell genomes. Sequencing was performed with immunoSEQ multiplex PCR; in TCRdb, only in-frame clones are kept and a portion is missing. The top ten clones hold over 0.1% of a sample with more than 2 million clones, 90% to 96% of them seen once. The chain has TRBV18 and TRBJ2-1; 8 bases are shared with TRBD1. This TCR came from a man aged 18-30 years in good health. The sample taken for sequencing was naive CD4+ T cells sorted from blood. Subset described: CD45RA+ positively selected. The CDR3 here is CASSPPDRGHNEQFF. As DNA, the CDR3 is TGTGCCAGCTCACCCCCCGACAGGGGCCACAATGAGCAGTTCTTC.